The 24 T cell receptor beta chains below come from one sample, sequenced in a study of blood T cell repertoires in COVID-19. Data came from immunoSEQ multiplex PCR; TCRdb stores just in-frame clones and leaves some out. The sample carries roughly 100,000 clones, around 92% recorded once. The sequenced material came from peripheral blood. Receptors originate from a woman aged 55-69 years with acute or convalescent COVID-19.

V usage is TRBV29-1 and J usage is TRBJ2-2; the match to TRBD1 covers 10 bases. This CDR3 region has 16 residues. Germline V lookup: CDR1 SQVTM, CDR2 ANQGSEA. V lost 5 bases and J lost 1; bases outside the gene matches: 7. CDR3 residues: CSVPDRGFLNTGELFF. DNA of the CDR3: TGCAGCGTTCCGGACAGGGGGTTCCTGAACACCGGGGAGCTGTTTTTT.

This clone was found once. The chain carries TRBV18 and TRBJ1-1; D is uncertain. V lost 3 bases, J lost 8 bases, and 13 bases lay in between. The CDR3 contains 13 residues. Germline CDR1 reads KGHSH; CDR2 reads LQKENI. As DNA, the CDR3 is TGTGCCAGCTCACCCTTGACGGGTTTGGAAGCTTTCTTT. This sequence encodes CASSPLTGLEAFF.

The V gene is TRBV2, the J gene TRBJ2-7, with D maybe TRBD2 (5 bases). Germline V CDR1 and CDR2: SNHLY, FYNNEI. Trimming took off 3 bases at V and 0 bases at J, with 12 bases between the two ends. The CDR3 length is 15 residues. The CDR3 coding sequence is TGTGCCAGCAGTGAGAATCTAGCCCTCTCCTACGAGCAGTACGTC. Translated, it gives CASSENLALSYEQYV.

This clone was seen only once. This chain uses TRBV6-5 with TRBJ1-4, with D possibly TRBD1 on 6 matching bases. In germline, CDR1 is MNHEY, CDR2 SVGAGI. The CDR3 covers 14 residues. The germline V and J ends were trimmed by 10 bases and 8 bases, with 20 bases remaining between them. CDR3 in amino acids: CATNRDVAGEKLFF. CDR3 DNA sequence: TGTGCCACCAACAGGGACGTGGCCGGGGAAAAACTGTTTTTT.

The chain has TRBV14 and TRBJ1-1, with D uncertain. Between the trimmed V and J ends, which lost 4 bases and 0 bases, there was a span of 9 bases. Germline V gene lookup returns CDR1 SGHDN and CDR2 FVKESK. This CDR3 has 14 amino acids. This chain's CDR3 is CASSPQHLNTEAFF. The CDR3 region has the DNA TGTGCCAGCAGCCCCCAACATCTGAACACTGAAGCTTTCTTT.

V is TRBV6-4 and J is TRBJ2-3, with D possibly TRBD1 on 5 matching bases. Deletions cut 4 bases from V and 3 bases from J, with 11 bases between. Germline V CDR1 and CDR2: MRHNA, SNTAGT. This CDR3 contains 14 residues. The CDR3 coding sequence is TGTGCCAGCAGTGCAGGGCTTTGGACAGATACGCAGTATTTT. Translation: CASSAGLWTDTQYF.

The V call is TRBV5-1, the J call TRBJ2-2; 7 bases align to TRBD1. There are 13 residues in the CDR3. Trimming took 9 bases from V and 3 from J; bases not matched to a gene: 5. Germline V gene data show CDR1 as SGHRS and CDR2 as YFSETQ. The CDR3 nucleotides are TGCGCCATTAGACAGGGTGACACCGGGGAGCTGTTTTTT. It translates to CAIRQGDTGELFF.

The chain is built from TRBV10-1 and TRBJ2-1, with 7 bases identical to TRBD2. Unmatched junction bases numbered 4, after V lost 0 bases and J lost 5 bases. The CDR3 is 15 residues long. Germline lookup yields CDR1 WNHNN and CDR2 SYGVQD (reference sequence). CDR3 bases: TGCGCCAGCAGTGAGTCGATCGCGGGAGACAATGAGCAGTTCTTC. Its translation: CASSESIAGDNEQFF.

The rearrangement uses TRBV18 and TRBJ1-3; D may be TRBD1 (6 bases). Germline V lookup: CDR1 KGHSH, CDR2 LQKENI. V was cut by 6 bases and J by 4 bases, with 10 bases left in between. The CDR3 consists of 13 residues. The CDR3: CASSGAPGNTIYF. CDR3 nucleotides: TGTGCCAGCTCGGGGGCGCCGGGAAACACCATATATTTT.

The chain joins TRBV2 to TRBJ1-3, with 7 bases that match TRBD1. This CDR3 spans 14 amino acids. After removal of 6 bases from V and 2 bases from J, the junction contained 4 bases not matched to a gene. CDR1 and CDR2 (germline): SNHLY, FYNNEI. The CDR3 loop is CASRTGTAGNTIYF. In DNA, the CDR3 is TGTGCCAGCAGAACCGGGACAGCTGGAAACACCATATATTTT.

The chain carries TRBV6-2 or TRBV6-3 and TRBJ1-1, with D possibly matching TRBD1 (6 bases). V gave up 0 bases and J gave up 1 base, with 9 bases separating them. This CDR3 spans 15 amino acids. Germline CDR1 and CDR2: MNHEY and SVGEGT. CDR3: CASSYSGRGNTEAFF. CDR3 sequence (DNA): TGTGCCAGCAGTTACTCGGGCAGGGGGAACACTGAAGCTTTCTTT.

This clone has just a few counts. V and J are TRBV2 and TRBJ1-4; 10 bases agree with TRBD1. In germline, CDR1 is SNHLY, CDR2 FYNNEI. The CDR3 has 14 amino acids. J lost 5 bases, V lost 6 bases, and 3 bases had no gene match. CDR3 in amino acids: CASRPGQGNEKLFF. The CDR3 bases are TGTGCCAGCAGGCCGGGACAGGGGAATGAAAAACTGTTTTTT.

This rearrangement joins TRBV28 to TRBJ1-5; no firm D call. The germline V and J ends were trimmed by 5 bases and 3 bases, with 17 bases remaining between them. CDR1 MDHEN and CDR2 SYDVKM come from the germline V gene. The CDR3 spans 16 residues. The CDR3 loop is CASSPAGRAVNQPQHF. CDR3 bases: TGTGCCAGCAGTCCGGCGGGTCGAGCCGTCAATCAGCCCCAGCATTTT.

V and J are TRBV14 and TRBJ1-2; 8 nucleotides match TRBD1. This CDR3 comprises 14 residues. Per germline, CDR1 SGHDN and CDR2 FVKESK. The ends lost 0 bases at V and 8 bases at J; junction bases unmatched: 5. CDR3: CASSQDIQGEGYTF. The CDR3 region has the DNA TGTGCCAGCAGCCAAGACATACAGGGGGAGGGCTACACCTTC.

The chain employs TRBV18 and TRBJ1-6; D uncertain. Germline CDR1 and CDR2: KGHSH and LQKENI. V was cut by 3 bases and J by 10 bases, with 16 bases left in between. The CDR3 loop spans 15 amino acids. CDR3: CASSPLEGSGSPLHF. Here the CDR3 DNA reads TGTGCCAGCTCACCCCTGGAGGGAAGCGGGTCACCCCTCCACTTT.

This clone was detected only a few times. The chain is built from TRBV19 and TRBJ1-5; 7 bases are shared with TRBD1. Per germline, CDR1 LNHDA and CDR2 SQIVND (reference sequence). CDR3 length equals 13 residues. J was trimmed by 10 bases and V by 6 bases; bases with no gene match: 9. The CDR3 is CASRTGQSYPQHF. The CDR3, as DNA: TGTGCCAGTAGGACGGGACAGTCCTATCCCCAGCATTTT.

This clone was counted only a few times. The genes are TRBV18 and TRBJ1-3; 7 nucleotides align to TRBD1. The CDR3 is 18 amino acids. Per the germline V gene, CDR1 is KGHSH and CDR2 is LQKENI. V shed 0 bases and J 0 bases; nucleotides not matched to a gene: 8. The CDR3 loop reads CASSPPLGQLLSGNTIYF. The CDR3 coding sequence is TGTGCCAGCTCACCACCGTTGGGACAGCTTCTCTCTGGAAACACCATATATTTT.

V and J are TRBV7-2 and TRBJ2-5; 8 nucleotides line up with TRBD2. This CDR3 contains 16 residues. Trimming took 4 bases from V and 3 from J; bases not matched to a gene: 10. Germline CDR1 is SGHTA and CDR2 is FQGNSA. The CDR3 loop is CASSSELLAGKETQYF. The CDR3 region has the DNA TGTGCCAGCAGCTCCGAGTTGTTAGCGGGGAAAGAGACCCAGTACTTC.

This chain links TRBV4-1 with TRBJ2-1; tentative D call: TRBD2 (5 bases). Germline V lookup: CDR1 MGHRA, CDR2 YSYEKL. Trimming cost V 1 base and J 4 bases, with 11 bases left between them. This CDR3 region has 15 residues. The CDR3 bases are TGCGCCAGCAGCCAAGTTGAGGGTCCTTACAATGAGCAGTTCTTC. As protein: CASSQVEGPYNEQFF.

The CDR3 DNA follows: TGTGCCAGCAGCTTCCTTAGCAATGAGCAGTTCTTC. Its translation: CASSFLSNEQFF. V is TRBV7-9 and J is TRBJ2-1; D unclear. Per germline, CDR1 SEHNR and CDR2 FQNEAQ (reference sequence). The CDR3 is 12 residues long. V lost 3 bases, J lost 6 bases, and 6 bases lay in between.

The chain uses TRBV5-1 and TRBJ1-1, with 9 bases identical to TRBD1. This CDR3 has 15 amino acids. In germline, CDR1 is SGHRS, CDR2 YFSETQ. Unmatched junction bases numbered 10, after V lost 6 bases and J lost 4 bases. The DNA for the CDR3 is TGCGCCAGCAACCCGGGACAGGGAGAAGGCACTGAAGCTTTCTTT. Protein sequence: CASNPGQGEGTEAFF.

The rearrangement joins TRBV10-3 to TRBJ2-1, with 7 positions matching TRBD1. CDR3 length equals 18 residues. The V segment lost 7 bases and the J segment 1 base; nucleotides outside the gene matches: 16. Germline lookup yields CDR1 ENHRY and CDR2 SYGVKD. This chain's CDR3 is CAIKGRLGTERSYNEQFF. For the CDR3, the DNA is TGTGCCATCAAAGGACGCCTGGGGACAGAGAGATCCTACAATGAGCAGTTCTTC.

The chain has TRBV5-4 and TRBJ1-5, with D perhaps matching TRBD1 (6 bases). The CDR3 is 14 amino acids. Trimming shortened V by 2 bases and J by 4 bases, and 10 bases separated the two germline ends. CDR1 and CDR2 (germline): SGHNT, YYREEE (reference sequence). CDR3 in DNA: TGTGCCAGCAGCTTACAGGGTGTAAATCAGCCCCAGCATTTT. Translation gives CASSLQGVNQPQHF. The entire variable domain, with the rest obtained from reference TRBV5-4 and TRBJ1-5, is as follows: ETGVTQSPTHLIKTRGQQVTLRCSSQSGHNTVSWYQQALGQGPQFIFQYYREEENGRGNFPPRFSGLQFPNYSSELNVNALELDDSALYLCASSLQGVNQPQHFGDGTRLSIL.

J is TRBJ2-2 and V is TRBV28; 8 nucleotides align to TRBD2. CDR1 MDHEN and CDR2 SYDVKM come from the germline V gene. The CDR3 sequence is 15 residues long. V shed 6 bases, J shed 3 bases, and the junction held 6 bases outside the gene matches. Here the CDR3 reads CASRLWREDTGELFF. Written as DNA, the CDR3 is TGTGCCAGCAGGCTCTGGCGGGAGGACACCGGGGAGCTGTTTTTT. The full variable domain, completed using reference TRBV28 and TRBJ2-2, is DVKVTQSSRYLVKRTGEKVFLECVQDMDHENMFWYRQDPGLGLRLIYFSYDVKMKEKGDIPEGYSVSREKKERFSLILESASTNQTSMYLCASRLWREDTGELFFGEGSRLTVL.